This is a list of T cell receptor beta chains from one sample in a study of PD-1 blockade in classical Hodgkin lymphoma. Clones were sequenced by immunoSEQ multiplex PCR, and TCRdb holds only the in-frame ones, with some missing. The table lists tens of thousands of clones, 70% to 80% of them singletons. Sequences were derived from peripheral blood mononuclear cells (PBMCs), sampled before the fourth cycle of nivolumab. Source of these receptors: a human donor with classical Hodgkin lymphoma. The conserved cysteine and the conserved F or W are not part of the CDR3 here. A D gene is named only where the DNA matches it firmly. Size values are once, few and many counts, or a class for expanded clones, and some rows have none.

D gene: .; V gene: TRBV14; clone size: few; CDR3 protein: ASSQASRGAGNTIY
D gene: .; V gene: TRBV12-5; clone size: .; CDR3 protein: ASGFVREGYT
D gene: TRBD2; V gene: TRBV10-3; clone size: .; CDR3 protein: AISRAPSGGNNEQF
D gene: TRBD1; V gene: TRBV6-5; clone size: .; CDR3 protein: ASRPPGTGHQY
D gene: .; V gene: TRBV16; clone size: .; CDR3 protein: ASSRATTGELF
D gene: .; V gene: TRBV21-1; clone size: .; CDR3 protein: ASSYTGRDTQY
D gene: .; V gene: TRBV4-1; clone size: few; CDR3 protein: ASSRERTEAF
D gene: .; V gene: TRBV6-1; clone size: .; CDR3 protein: ASSAPWGNYGYT
D gene: TRBD1; V gene: TRBV7-2; clone size: once; CDR3 protein: ASSLSGGTEGYT
D gene: TRBD1; V gene: TRBV18; clone size: .; CDR3 protein: ASSPRDREAAF
D gene: .; V gene: TRBV5-8; clone size: .; CDR3 protein: ASSSLRTNYQPQH
D gene: .; V gene: TRBV19; clone size: .; CDR3 protein: ASSILRGGGEKLF
D gene: .; V gene: TRBV6-4; clone size: few; CDR3 protein: ASSDSSLGTEAF
D gene: TRBD2; V gene: TRBV13; clone size: .; CDR3 protein: ASSLSGGATDTQY
D gene: .; V gene: TRBV18; clone size: .; CDR3 protein: ASSPSVQGYYGYT
D gene: TRBD1; V gene: TRBV6-4; clone size: .; CDR3 protein: ASSRQGSNTGELF
D gene: .; V gene: TRBV27; clone size: .; CDR3 protein: ASSLIFYHTGELF
D gene: TRBD1; V gene: TRBV9; clone size: .; CDR3 protein: ASSSRDRPSTDTQY
D gene: .; V gene: TRBV7-8; clone size: .; CDR3 protein: ASSLAGGEQF
D gene: .; V gene: TRBV29-1; clone size: .; CDR3 protein: SVDGADQETQY
D gene: .; V gene: TRBV25-1; clone size: .; CDR3 protein: ASSVTNYGYT
D gene: TRBD1; V gene: TRBV10-2; clone size: few; CDR3 protein: ASSESTGYGYT
D gene: TRBD1; V gene: TRBV19; clone size: .; CDR3 protein: ASSFGQEETQY
D gene: .; V gene: TRBV7-8; clone size: .; CDR3 protein: ASSLEGRSGNTIY
D gene: .; V gene: TRBV4-2; clone size: .; CDR3 protein: ASSQDFDRFTGELF
D gene: .; V gene: TRBV18; clone size: .; CDR3 protein: ASSPLPADRNTEAF
D gene: .; V gene: TRBV28; clone size: .; CDR3 protein: ASRGFGDTEAF
D gene: .; V gene: TRBV7-9; clone size: .; CDR3 protein: ASSFNQAGYT
D gene: .; V gene: TRBV10-3; clone size: .; CDR3 protein: AISGTVNTEAF
D gene: TRBD1; V gene: TRBV5-1; clone size: .; CDR3 protein: ASSPWTGLGYEQF
D gene: .; V gene: TRBV7-9; clone size: .; CDR3 protein: ASSLAGAFFGNTIY
D gene: TRBD2; V gene: TRBV4-1; clone size: .; CDR3 protein: ASSQETGTRFSTQY
D gene: .; V gene: TRBV5-1; clone size: .; CDR3 protein: ASSLVLRGSTEAF
D gene: TRBD1; V gene: TRBV7-2; clone size: .; CDR3 protein: ASSLGSGQGNEKLF
D gene: .; V gene: TRBV7-9; clone size: few; CDR3 protein: ASSFKYNEQF
D gene: .; V gene: TRBV9; clone size: .; CDR3 protein: ASSPWARGHTQY
D gene: .; V gene: TRBV5-1; clone size: .; CDR3 protein: ASSLRVTGSADNIQY
D gene: .; V gene: TRBV11-2; clone size: .; CDR3 protein: ASSSVAGTDTQY
D gene: .; V gene: TRBV7-2; clone size: .; CDR3 protein: ASSLSRGRNNEQF
D gene: .; V gene: TRBV7-9; clone size: .; CDR3 protein: ASSQPSTDTQY
D gene: .; V gene: TRBV5-1; clone size: few; CDR3 protein: ASSLTSNEKLF
D gene: TRBD1; V gene: TRBV5-1; clone size: few; CDR3 protein: ATGTGAGNTIY
D gene: TRBD1; V gene: TRBV5-1; clone size: .; CDR3 protein: ASRRTGGENYGYT
D gene: TRBD1; V gene: TRBV28; clone size: .; CDR3 protein: ASSVRTWTGGGKTEAF
D gene: .; V gene: TRBV11-2; clone size: .; CDR3 protein: ASSQTSDQETQY
D gene: .; V gene: TRBV7-8; clone size: .; CDR3 protein: ASSLARMGRDNNEQF
D gene: .; V gene: TRBV19; clone size: .; CDR3 protein: ASTPWDAFNQPQH
D gene: .; V gene: TRBV5-1; clone size: .; CDR3 protein: ASSSMKNTEAF
D gene: TRBD1; V gene: TRBV7-2; clone size: .; CDR3 protein: ASNTGTEKYTIY
D gene: TRBD1; V gene: TRBV6-5; clone size: .; CDR3 protein: ASRWGTANYGYT
D gene: .; V gene: TRBV6-5; clone size: .; CDR3 protein: ASSLVGAYEQY
D gene: TRBD1; V gene: TRBV28; clone size: .; CDR3 protein: ASSFPGQVEKLF